The rows below give T cell receptor beta chains drawn from one sample of a study of long-term antiretroviral therapy in people with HIV. Sequencing was performed with immunoSEQ multiplex PCR; in TCRdb, only in-frame clones are kept and a portion is missing. Here the sample spans approximately 32,000 clones, around 82% being singletons. The starting material was unsorted PBMCs, obtained 0.4 years before starting antiretroviral therapy. All receptors derive from a man between 18 and 35 years old with HIV. CDR3s include the opening cysteine and the closing phenylalanine or tryptophan. D genes are given only for firm matches.

D gene | J gene | V gene | CDR3 protein
- | TRBJ1-4 | TRBV28 | CASSLSQERATNEKLFF
TRBD1 | TRBJ2-7 | TRBV28 | CASLTGQGPYEQYF
TRBD1 | TRBJ1-4 | TRBV7-9 | CASSPGTGGIEKLFF
TRBD1 | TRBJ2-2 | TRBV10-1 | CASSESYRGTGELFF
- | TRBJ2-6 | TRBV6-5 | CASSRGTGANVLTF
- | TRBJ2-2 | TRBV2 | CASRGGGGLTGELFF
- | TRBJ1-6 | TRBV30 | CACKDQPSYNSPLHF
TRBD2 | TRBJ2-1 | TRBV7-3 | CASSLGGDEQFF
TRBD1 | TRBJ1-5 | TRBV19 | CASSMTGYQPQHF
TRBD2 | TRBJ2-7 | TRBV11-2 | CASSTPGLAGVSYEQYF
TRBD1 | TRBJ1-4 | TRBV7-6 | CASSPTGSTNEKLFF
TRBD1 | TRBJ1-6 | TRBV18 | CASSADRGSYNSPLHF
- | TRBJ2-3 | TRBV4-3 | CASSQDQPAQSTQYF
TRBD2 | TRBJ2-7 | TRBV27 | CASSSPAGPSHF
TRBD2 | TRBJ2-7 | TRBV4-1 | CASSQVGTAGLAGVYEQYF
- | TRBJ2-7 | TRBV19 | CASSIPGYTYEQYF
TRBD2 | TRBJ2-3 | TRBV6-4 | CASSVAASGSTDTQYF
TRBD1 | TRBJ1-2 | TRBV6-5 | CASSRQGSYYGYTF
- | TRBJ2-7 | TRBV5-4 | CASSFGVSSYEQYF
- | TRBJ2-5 | TRBV7-2 | CASSPRRGAETQYF
- | TRBJ2-7 | TRBV9 | CASSVGGATYEQYF
TRBD2 | TRBJ2-4 | TRBV13 | CASSGTSGSRDIQYF
TRBD1 | TRBJ1-2 | TRBV9 | CASSVDQGGEYGGYTF
- | TRBJ1-4 | TRBV10-3 | CAISDFLPGRSNEKLFF
- | TRBJ1-5 | TRBV7-9 | CASSSDSQPQHF
- | TRBJ1-4 | TRBV18 | CASSPTVWVGEKLFF
- | TRBJ2-2 | TRBV25-1 | CASSVAGATGELFF
- | TRBJ1-1 | TRBV29-1 | CSTSQGAMNTEAFF
- | TRBJ1-1 | TRBV5-6 | CASLTWAFGLNEAFF
- | TRBJ1-3 | TRBV11-2 | CASSFTGSGNTIYF
TRBD1 | TRBJ1-4 | TRBV7-7 | CASSPGTGGGKLFF
TRBD2 | TRBJ2-7 | TRBV10-3 | CAIRNLAGVAYEQYF
- | TRBJ2-7 | TRBV28 | CAGVLRRVPYEQYF
TRBD1 | TRBJ2-7 | TRBV5-6 | CASSLGTGRDEQYF
- | TRBJ2-4 | TRBV30 | CAWQGEVLNIQYF
TRBD2 | TRBJ2-5 | TRBV30 | CAWSPGGNQETQYF
- | TRBJ2-7 | TRBV14 | CASSAKAIYEQYF
TRBD1 | TRBJ2-7 | TRBV13 | CASSGRTDRQTYEQYF
TRBD2 | TRBJ2-1 | TRBV29-1 | CSVEWRGGISSYNEQFF
- | TRBJ2-7 | TRBV28 | CASGYYEQYF
- | TRBJ2-1 | TRBV9 | CASSVEGLGGNEQFF
- | TRBJ2-5 | TRBV5-6 | CASSSTSQPLETQYF
- | TRBJ1-4 | TRBV4-3 | CASTRGVGEKLFF
TRBD2 | TRBJ2-1 | TRBV6-1 | CASSEGLADPREFF
TRBD2 | TRBJ2-3 | TRBV5-4 | CASTAGGPTDTQYF
- | TRBJ2-1 | TRBV6-6 | CASSSGNEQFF
- | TRBJ2-2 | TRBV7-9 | CASNNREGAGELFF
- | TRBJ2-5 | TRBV18 | CASSPPGKRGETQYF
- | TRBJ1-4 | TRBV28 | CASSLRLGRNEKLFF
- | TRBJ2-1 | TRBV9 | CASSVWSYNEQFF
- | TRBJ2-1 | TRBV28 | CASKTVLPHIGLYNEQFF
- | TRBJ2-5 | TRBV7-8 | CASSLGGVGETQYF
- | TRBJ2-7 | TRBV5-5 | CASSPGVHSYEQYF
- | TRBJ2-6 | TRBV5-1 | CASGLSGFGANVLTF